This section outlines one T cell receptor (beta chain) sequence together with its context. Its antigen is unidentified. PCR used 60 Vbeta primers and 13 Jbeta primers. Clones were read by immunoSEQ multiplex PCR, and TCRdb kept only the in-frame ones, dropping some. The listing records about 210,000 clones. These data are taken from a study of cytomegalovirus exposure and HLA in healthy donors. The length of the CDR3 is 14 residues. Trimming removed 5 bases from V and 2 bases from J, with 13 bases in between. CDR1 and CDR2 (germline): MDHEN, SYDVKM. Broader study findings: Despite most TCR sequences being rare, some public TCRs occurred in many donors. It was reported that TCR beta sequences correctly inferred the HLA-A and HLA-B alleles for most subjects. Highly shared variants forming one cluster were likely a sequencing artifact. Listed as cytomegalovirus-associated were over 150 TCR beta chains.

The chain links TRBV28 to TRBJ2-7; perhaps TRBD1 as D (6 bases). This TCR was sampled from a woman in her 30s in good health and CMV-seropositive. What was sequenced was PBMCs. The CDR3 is CASSRGMGPYEQYF. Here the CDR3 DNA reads TGTGCCAGCAGTAGGGGGATGGGGCCCTACGAGCAGTACTTC. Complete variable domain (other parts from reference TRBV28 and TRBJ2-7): DVKVTQSSRYLVKRTGEKVFLECVQDMDHENMFWYRQDPGLGLRLIYFSYDVKMKEKGDIPEGYSVSREKKERFSLILESASTNQTSMYLCASSRGMGPYEQYFGPGTRLTVT.